One and the same sample provided the 8 T cell receptor delta chains below, sequenced in a study of gamma-delta T cells after stem cell transplantation. TCRdb reanalysed the RT-PCR reads via CATT. The table includes 1,500 to 2,000 delta-chain clones, approximately 3.7% detected once. Sample: gamma-delta T cells. The receptors stem from a human donor. It is not recorded whose cells these are; they may come from a transplant donor.

This clone was seen a few times. Since a far larger clone is one base different, this is likely a read error. Other DNA sequences from this sample encode an identical CDR3 as well. The rearrangement uses TRDV2 and TRDJ1; 12 nucleotides line up with TRDD3. CDR3 length: 17 residues. Per germline, CDR1 GEAIGNYY and CDR2 EKD. The CDR3 spells CACDAILGDTYTDKLIF. The CDR3 region has the DNA TGTGCCTGTGACGCCATACTGGGGGATACCTACACCGATAAGCTCATCTTT.

Only a few counts were recorded for this clone. One base away lies a much larger clone, so this may be a sequencing read error. This chain connects TRDV2 to TRDJ3; D is unresolved. The germline V gene has CDR1 GEAIGNYY and CDR2 EKD. The CDR3 is 17 amino acids. The DNA for the CDR3 is TGTGCCTGTGACACAGTCCAGGCCTCCTTGGACACCCGACAGATGTTTTTC. Translation gives CACDTVQASLDTRQMFF.

The chain couples TRDV2 to TRDJ1; the match to TRDD3 covers 8 bases. Per the germline V gene, CDR1 is GEAIGNYY and CDR2 is EKD. The CDR3 is made up of 18 amino acids. V lost 3 bases and J lost 0; bases outside the gene matches: 14. Here the CDR3 reads CACDPLDWGATYTDKLIF. The CDR3 DNA sequence: TGTGCCTGTGACCCCCTGGACTGGGGGGCGACCTACACCGATAAACTCATCTTT.

The sample holds a few counts of this clone. A far more abundant clone sits one base away, making this likely a read error. The rearrangement links TRDV2 to TRDJ1; 7 positions match TRDD3. This CDR3 spans 15 amino acids. Germline-derived CDR1 and CDR2 are GEAIGNYY and EKD. For the CDR3, the DNA is TGTGCCTGTGACCCTCTGGGGGCCGACACCGATAAACACATCTTT. Its translation is CACDPLGADTDKHIF.

Regarding this clone: A far larger clone lies a single base away; this is likely a read error. The genes are TRDV2 and TRDJ1, with 10 bases matching TRDD3. With V trimmed by 3 bases and J by 1 base, 16 bases remained unmatched. The CDR3 runs 19 residues. From germline, CDR1 is GEAIGNYY and CDR2 EKD. The CDR3 DNA is TGTGCCTGTGACGCGGTTGTACTGGGGGATCCAAGGAGCACCGATAAACTCATCTTT. Amino acids: CACDAVVLGDPRSTDKLIF.

This clone is categorized as medium-sized. The rearrangement links TRDV2 to TRDJ3; TRDD3 matches at 11 bases. There are 23 residues in the CDR3. Germline V gene data show CDR1 as GEAIGNYY and CDR2 as EKD. The trim removed 0 bases at V and 0 bases at J, leaving 15 bases unmatched. This CDR3 reads CACDTASKLGDISGSWDTRQMFF. The CDR3 DNA reads as TGTGCCTGTGACACCGCGTCGAAACTGGGGGATATATCCGGCTCCTGGGACACCCGACAGATGTTTTTC.

In regard to this clone: This likely came from a read error, as a far larger clone is one base away. The J gene is TRDJ1, the V gene TRDV2, with TRDD3 matching 7 bases. V shed 3 bases, J shed 0 bases, and the junction held 6 bases outside the gene matches. Germline CDR1 and CDR2: GEAIGNYY and EKD. The CDR3 consists of 15 residues. The CDR3 here is CACDALGADTDKLIF. Here the CDR3 DNA reads TGTGCCTGTGACGCTCTGGGGGCCGACACCGATAAACTCATCTTT.

This clone is deemed medium-sized. The CDR3 sequence: CACDTVGGLGDPGVGELIF. CDR3 bases: TGTGCCTGTGACACCGTCGGGGGACTGGGGGACCCTGGGGTAGGGGAACTCATCTTT. V and J are TRDV2 and TRDJ1; TRDD3 matches at 9 bases. Germline CDR1 and CDR2: GEAIGNYY and EKD. The CDR3 consists of 19 residues. J was trimmed by 9 bases and V by 0 bases; bases with no gene match: 22.